The TCR beta chain under discussion was sequenced for a study of Graves' ophthalmopathy and Graves' hyperthyroidism. Study background: There was a collection of peripheral blood at initial diagnosis, before any treatment. General study findings and limits: Between ophthalmopathy and stable hyperthyroidism, a 13-signature model drew a separation with around 90% sensitivity and just under 83% specificity.

In this sample, this clonotype turned up many times. The antigen is unknown. Amplification from RNA transcripts yielded the TCR beta CDR3 regions. Second-round multiplex PCR came after a first-round RT-PCR that employed HTBI primers. MiXCR, applied by TCRdb to the multiplex PCR reads, yields one record per CDR3 protein. The table lists about 660,000 distinct CDR3 sequences, over 40% of them singletons. Orbital computed tomography and thyroid ultrasound, along with TRAb, serum thyroxine and clinical symptoms, underpinned diagnosis. The CDR3 runs to 15 residues. Looked up from germline, CDR1 is LNHNV and CDR2 is YYDKDF (reference sequence). V was shortened by 5 bases and J by 1 base, with 15 bases between the two germline ends.

Sequencing input: peripheral blood. This TCR was recovered from an adult man with Graves' ophthalmopathy. The chain recombines TRBV15 with TRBJ2-7; no reliable D call. CDR3 sequence reads: CATSPRWLTSYEQYF. CDR3 nucleotides: TGTGCCACCAGCCCTAGGTGGTTGACGTCCTACGAGCAGTACTTC.